These 29 T cell receptor beta chains came from one sample sequenced in a study of T cell repertoires in cytomegalovirus infection. TCRdb called the reads again in MiXCR, with one record for every CDR3 protein. In the table there are about 140,000 distinct CDR3 sequences, approximately 30% of which are singletons. The antigens these receptors bind are not known. The sequences come from CD8+ T cells from cultured PBMCs, collected from culture after CMV antigen stimulation. The receptors were gathered from a human donor in good health (CMV status not recorded). Some clones in this sample may be carry-over from other donors' samples.

Comment on this clonotype: The junction does not match germline at one end; this may be a read error. The chain recombines TRBV27 with TRBJ2-7, with TRBD2 matching over 8 bases. CDR1 is MNHEY, CDR2 SMNVEV, per germline (reference sequence). The CDR3 consists of 16 residues. The CDR3, as DNA: TGTGCCAGCAGTTTATCGGGAGCGGGGGAATCCTATGAGCAGTACTTC. Translation: CASSLSGAGESYEQYF.

This clonotype was seen a handful of times. This chain uses TRBV12-3 or TRBV12-4 with TRBJ2-1, with D possibly being TRBD1 or TRBD2 (7 bases each). The V end lost 3 bases, the J end lost 7 bases, and 16 bases lay between the germline ends. The CDR3 loop spans 15 amino acids. The DNA of the CDR3 is TGTGCCAGCAGTTTTTATGCAGGGGGGGGTAATGAGCAGTTCTTC. Protein product: CASSFYAGGGNEQFF.

This chain connects TRBV11-3 to TRBJ1-1; D unclear. CDR3 length: 13 residues. Germline CDR1 reads SGHNT; CDR2 reads YENEEA. Trimming took 1 base from V and 5 from J, leaving 8 bases between them. For the CDR3, the DNA is TGTGCCAGCAGCTTAGGACCGATAACTGAAGCTTTCTTT. Its protein product is CASSLGPITEAFF.

This clonotype was detected a few times. This sequence joins TRBV27 and TRBJ2-4; 13 bases are a match to TRBD2. Trimming cost V 5 bases and J 1 base; bases outside gene matches: 2. CDR1 MNHEY and CDR2 SMNVEV come from the germline V gene (reference sequence). CDR3 size: 16 residues. The CDR3 bases are TGTGCCAGCAGTACGACTAGCGGGGGGGCCAAAAACATTCAGTACTTC. Encoded protein: CASSTTSGGAKNIQYF.

This rearrangement joins TRBV7-9 to TRBJ2-3; D uncertain. The CDR3 sequence is 11 residues long. V was clipped by 2 bases and J by 5 bases, with 2 bases between them. Germline assignment: CDR1 SEHNR and CDR2 FQNEAQ (reference sequence). The CDR3, as DNA: TGTGCCAGCAGCTTATTAGATACGCAGTATTTT. This codes for CASSLLDTQYF.

This clonotype showed up just a few times. V is TRBV27 and J is TRBJ1-1; possibly TRBD1 for D (5 bases). The length of the CDR3 is 14 residues. The germline V gene encodes CDR1 MNHEY and CDR2 SMNVEV (reference sequence). V lost 3 bases to trimming and J lost 5 bases, with 13 bases between them. CDR3 DNA: TGTGCCAGCAGTTTGGGGGGAGGCGGAACTGAAGCTTTCTTT. Translated: CASSLGGGGTEAFF.

In its sample, this clonotype was seen a few times. This chain joins TRBV14 and TRBJ2-3; D is undetermined. Looked up from germline, CDR1 is SGHDN and CDR2 is FVKESK. V shed 0 bases and J shed 1 base, with 11 bases lying between them. This CDR3 comprises 16 residues. The CDR3 DNA reads TGTGCCAGCAGCCAAGATTGGGCAGCCGGCACAGATACGCAGTATTTT. Protein sequence: CASSQDWAAGTDTQYF.

V usage is TRBV9 and J usage is TRBJ2-1; D gene unclear. The CDR3 runs to 13 residues. Per germline, CDR1 SGDLS and CDR2 YYNGEE. V lost 0 bases to trimming and J lost 7 bases, with 8 bases between them. This CDR3 is CASSVEGWNEQFF. The CDR3 DNA is TGTGCCAGCAGCGTAGAGGGATGGAATGAGCAGTTCTTC.

V gene TRBV9 combines with J gene TRBJ1-4, with 7 positions matching TRBD1. The J segment lost 7 bases and the V segment lost 3 bases, leaving 12 bases of the junction unmatched. Germline assignment: CDR1 SGDLS and CDR2 YYNGEE. The CDR3 consists of 16 residues. The CDR3 region has the DNA TGTGCCAGCAGCGCCGGACAGGTAACGGGGAGTGAAAAACTGTTTTTT. Encoded protein: CASSAGQVTGSEKLFF.

This chain connects TRBV11-2 to TRBJ2-2, with D unclear. This CDR3 region has 15 residues. Germline V gene data show CDR1 as SGHAT and CDR2 as FQNNGV. V lost 0 bases to trimming and J lost 5 bases, with 10 bases between them. CDR3 sequence: CASSLDTIGTGELFF. As DNA, the CDR3 is TGTGCCAGCAGCTTAGATACGATAGGAACCGGGGAGCTGTTTTTT.

This clonotype has a count of ten or more. The chain joins TRBV4-1 to TRBJ1-3; D is unresolved. This CDR3 spans 15 amino acids. CDR1 MGHRA and CDR2 YSYEKL come from the germline V gene. With 6 bases removed from V and 0 bases from J, the gap between germline ends came to 12 bases. The CDR3 DNA sequence: TGCGCCAGCAGTCCAAGATCATACTCTGGAAACACCATATATTTT. The encoded protein is CASSPRSYSGNTIYF.

J is TRBJ1-1 and V is TRBV7-8; the D gene is possibly TRBD1 (6 bases). Germline CDR1 reads SGHVS; CDR2 reads FQNEAQ. The CDR3 loop spans 15 amino acids. Trimming removed 3 bases at V and 0 bases at J, with 11 bases between. The CDR3 nucleotides are TGTGCCAGCAGCTTTGCCGGGACATTGAACACTGAAGCTTTCTTT. Amino acids: CASSFAGTLNTEAFF.

Only a few counts were recorded for this clonotype. V gene TRBV27 combines with J gene TRBJ1-6; D gene unclear. The CDR3 has 17 residues. Germline assignment: CDR1 MNHEY and CDR2 SMNVEV (reference sequence). Between the trimmed V and J ends, which lost 5 bases and 0 bases, there was a span of 14 bases. The CDR3 DNA follows: TGTGCCAGCAGTATGGGAGGGCCGAGCTCCTATAATTCACCCCTCCACTTT. Its protein is CASSMGGPSSYNSPLHF.

This chain connects TRBV7-6 to TRBJ1-5, with TRBD1 identical over 9 bases. Per the germline V gene, CDR1 is SGHVS and CDR2 is FNYEAQ. V gave up 10 bases and J gave up 3 bases; unmatched junction bases: 4. The CDR3 extends over 13 amino acids. The CDR3 coding sequence is TGTGCCACACAGGGGGCGGACAATCAGCCCCAGCATTTT. Protein product: CATQGADNQPQHF. The complete variable domain, with remaining parts taken from reference TRBV7-6 and TRBJ1-5, reads GAGVSQSPRYKVTKRGQDVALRCDPISGHVSLYWYRQALGQGPEFLTYFNYEAQQDKSGLPNDRFSAERPEGSISTLTIQRTEQRDSAMYRCATQGADNQPQHFGDGTRLSIL.

The V gene is TRBV6-2 or TRBV6-3, the J gene TRBJ2-1; D is possibly TRBD1 (6 bases). This CDR3 comprises 13 residues. Between the trimmed V and J ends, which lost 9 bases and 1 base, there was a span of 10 bases. Germline V gives CDR1 MNHEY, CDR2 SVGEGT. The CDR3 reads CASWDKSYNEQFF. The DNA for the CDR3 is TGTGCCAGTTGGGACAAGTCCTACAATGAGCAGTTCTTC.

The chain couples TRBV27 to TRBJ1-2; maybe TRBD1 (5 bases). This CDR3 has 15 amino acids. V gave up 4 bases and J gave up 3 bases, with 15 bases separating them. Germline V gives CDR1 MNHEY, CDR2 SMNVEV (reference sequence). CDR3 in amino acids: CASSSLGDGDYGYTF. Written as DNA, the CDR3 is TGTGCCAGCAGTTCCCTGGGGGATGGTGACTATGGCTACACCTTC.

Only a few counts were recorded for this clonotype. The chain has TRBV2 and TRBJ2-3; D might be TRBD2 (5 bases). Trimming removed 3 bases at V and 0 bases at J, with 10 bases between. The length of the CDR3 is 15 residues. Per germline, CDR1 SNHLY and CDR2 FYNNEI. The CDR3 spells CASSDPADSTDTQYF. DNA of the CDR3: TGTGCCAGCAGTGATCCAGCGGACAGCACAGATACGCAGTATTTT. The whole variable domain, remainder taken from reference TRBV2 and TRBJ2-3, is EPEVTQTPSHQVTQMGQEVILRCVPISNHLYFYWYRQILGQKVEFLVSFYNNEISEKSEIFDDQFSVERPDGSNFTLKIRSTKLEDSAMYFCASSDPADSTDTQYFGPGTRLTVL.

This chain uses TRBV19 with TRBJ2-3, with TRBD2 matching 9 bases. In germline, CDR1 is LNHDA, CDR2 SQIVND (reference sequence). Unmatched junction bases numbered 9, after V lost 7 bases and J lost 4 bases. The CDR3 loop spans 15 amino acids. DNA of the CDR3: TGTGCCAGTACCCTGGGGACTAGCAGTGCAGATACGCAGTATTTT. Protein: CASTLGTSSADTQYF.

The sample holds many counts of this clonotype. The CDR3 sequence: CASSPTGNYGYTF. The CDR3 DNA reads TGTGCCAGCAGCCCGACAGGGAACTATGGCTACACCTTC. J is TRBJ1-2 and V is TRBV5-4; 7 positions match TRBD1. Germline values: CDR1 SGHNT, CDR2 YYREEE (reference sequence). The V gene end was trimmed by 4 bases and the J gene end by 2 bases; junction bases not matched to a gene: 2. This CDR3 has 13 residues.

This clonotype was seen a handful of times. The chain couples TRBV18 to TRBJ2-7, with D perhaps given as TRBD1 or TRBD2 (5 bases each). Trimming stripped 5 bases from V and 0 bases from J, with 8 bases between. The CDR3 runs to 13 residues. Germline values: CDR1 KGHSH, CDR2 LQKENI. CDR3 nucleotide sequence: TGTGCCAGCTCAAGGGACCTCTCCTACGAGCAGTACTTC. Amino acids: CASSRDLSYEQYF.

In this sample, this clonotype turned up a few times. The J gene is TRBJ1-1, the V gene TRBV3-1; 7 bases match TRBD1. The CDR3 sequence is 16 residues long. Germline loops: CDR1 LGHDT, CDR2 YNNKEL (reference sequence). After removal of 0 bases from V and 5 bases from J, the junction contained 9 bases not matched to a gene. CDR3 protein: CASSQDPRGRRTEAFF. Here the CDR3 DNA reads TGTGCCAGCAGCCAAGATCCTAGGGGGCGCCGAACTGAAGCTTTCTTT.

In this sample, this clonotype turned up a few times. A junction boundary mismatches the germline segment, possibly from a read error. The rearrangement joins TRBV6-1 to TRBJ1-4, with TRBD1 as a possible D gene (5 bases). Germline loops: CDR1 MNHNS, CDR2 SASEGT. This CDR3 is built from 15 residues. This chain's CDR3 is CASSEGPWGNEKLFF. The CDR3 DNA reads TGTGCCAGCAGCGAAGGGCCCTGGGGGAATGAAAAACTGTTTTTT.

The chain combines TRBV19 with TRBJ1-5; unclear D gene. CDR1 is LNHDA, CDR2 SQIVND, per germline (reference sequence). The V gene lost 1 base and the J gene lost 8 bases, with 15 bases spanning the gap. The CDR3 is 15 residues long. The CDR3 protein is CASSIVGGPLEPQHF. Written as DNA, the CDR3 is TGTGCCAGTAGTATAGTGGGCGGACCCTTGGAGCCCCAGCATTTT.

The genes are TRBV7-2 and TRBJ2-3; no reliable D call. The germline V gene has CDR1 SGHTA and CDR2 FQGNSA. V was shortened by 5 bases and J by 0 bases, with 15 bases between the two germline ends. The CDR3 consists of 16 residues. CDR3 nucleotides: TGTGCCAGCAGCGAACAGAAAACCTCTAGCACAGATACGCAGTATTTT. Its translation: CASSEQKTSSTDTQYF.

The chain employs TRBV28 and TRBJ1-2, with no clear D. Trimming cost V 6 bases and J 11 bases, with 19 bases left between them. Germline lookup yields CDR1 MDHEN and CDR2 SYDVKM. There are 13 residues in the CDR3. This CDR3 reads CASRVTPAGGYTF. As DNA, the CDR3 is TGTGCCAGCAGGGTGACTCCGGCCGGAGGGTACACCTTC.

This clonotype has only a few counts. CDR3 region: CASRTTGITGNEQFF. The CDR3, as DNA: TGTGCCAGCAGAACCACAGGGATAACGGGCAATGAGCAGTTCTTC. V is TRBV6-1 and J is TRBJ2-1; D might be TRBD1 (6 bases). V lost 6 bases to trimming and J lost 6 bases, with 18 bases between them. The germline CDR1 and CDR2 sequences are MNHNS and SASEGT. The CDR3 length is 15 residues.

There are many counts of this clonotype. The genes are TRBV7-2 and TRBJ2-2; TRBD2 aligns across 8 bases. Germline V lookup: CDR1 SGHTA, CDR2 FQGNSA. CDR3 length: 14 amino acids. The V segment lost 6 bases and the J segment 7 bases; nucleotides outside the gene matches: 7. CDR3 region: CASSLGLADGELFF. In nucleotides, the CDR3 is TGTGCCAGCAGTCTAGGACTAGCTGACGGGGAGCTGTTTTTT.

This chain uses TRBV5-4 with TRBJ2-1; D remains unclear. The CDR3 sequence is 15 residues long. CDR1 SGHNT and CDR2 YYREEE come from the germline V gene (reference sequence). Between the trimmed V and J ends, which lost 2 bases and 8 bases, there was a span of 17 bases. CDR3 sequence (DNA): TGTGCCAGCAGCTTTGGTGGAGACACTTGGGATGAGCAGTTCTTC. Its translation: CASSFGGDTWDEQFF.

The chain has TRBV12-3 or TRBV12-4 and TRBJ1-1; no firm D call. The V end lost 4 bases, the J end lost 0 bases, and 6 bases lay between the germline ends. The CDR3 contains 13 residues. CDR3 nucleotide sequence: TGTGCCAGCAGTTGGCAGCTGAACACTGAAGCTTTCTTT. It is translated as CASSWQLNTEAFF.